This T cell receptor (beta chain) was sequenced for a study of cytotoxic CD8 clonotypes in ibrutinib-treated CLL. Study-wide context: Within the patient group, ten to twelve were relapsed/refractory and approximately 16 treatment-naive, and 17 were IGHV unmutated. The sample average was approximately 250,000 productive templates and tens of thousands of productive rearrangements. Whole-study findings and limits: Elevated clonality accompanied ibrutinib response, with a return toward baseline values at progression.

CDR3 length equals 14 residues. Trimming took off 3 bases at V and 2 bases at J, with 11 bases between the two ends. Germline V lookup: CDR1 GTSNPN, CDR2 SVGIG (reference sequence). Note on this clone: Its antigen is still unknown.

Profiled with immunoSEQ multiplex PCR; TCRdb holds only in-frame clones, not every one. The sample consists of about 50,000 clones, more than 45% of them appearing once. This receptor was taken from a human donor with chronic lymphocytic leukemia. The material was PBMCs, obtained after 12 months of ibrutinib treatment. The V and J genes are TRBV30 and TRBJ1-3; D remains unclear. The CDR3 reads CAWRVGAAGNTIYF. In nucleotides, the CDR3 is TGTGCCTGGAGGGTCGGCGCGGCTGGAAACACCATATATTTT.